This TCR beta chain was recorded in a study of OX40 agonist ivuxolimab in advanced cancers. Study-level information: The dose-escalation cohort had hepatocellular carcinoma, melanoma, renal cell or head and neck cancer.

Trimming pared 7 bases from V and 0 bases from J, leaving 12 bases between. CDR1 is SGHDT and CDR2 is YYEEEE in the germline V gene. There are 14 residues in the CDR3. Blood specimens came from baseline, cycle 4 day 1, and cycle 7 day 1. Clones were sequenced by immunoSEQ multiplex PCR, and TCRdb holds only the in-frame ones, with some missing. The table has about 74,000 clones, roughly 84% seen once. The material was CD4+ or CD8+ T cells sorted from blood, obtained in a trial of the OX40 agonist ivuxolimab. The clonotype was recovered from an adult with an advanced solid tumor such as melanoma, head and neck, liver or kidney cancer. This chain joins TRBV5-6 and TRBJ2-3, with D hard to call. The CDR3 nucleotides are TGTGCCAGCCAATCAAGGTCTAGCACAGATACGCAGTATTTT. Its protein product is CASQSRSSTDTQYF.